Presented here are 6 T cell receptor beta chains from one specimen sequenced in a study of T cell responses to AZD1222 COVID-19 vaccine (dated by TCRdb to the early 2020s). Library preparation employed the immunoSEQ multiplex PCR assay. This immuneACCESS table, as held by TCRdb, lists in-frame sequences with V and J called but not all clones. Of the missing ones, under half trace to an unresolved V gene in checked studies; the others have no known cause. Across this sample there are approximately 150,000 clones, with roughly 84% seen only once. Of the sample, about 5.4% is held by the ten largest clones. The time point label corresponds to: about 28 days (+/-7) after the second vaccine dose. The specimen comprised peripheral blood, sampled 28 days after the second AZD1222 dose. These TCRs come from an adult who received the AZD1222 COVID-19 vaccine.

The J gene is TRBJ1-5, the V gene TRBV28; D may be TRBD1 (5 bases). Trimming removed 2 bases from V and 7 bases from J, with 12 bases in between. This CDR3 region has 14 residues. Germline V gene lookup returns CDR1 MDHEN and CDR2 SYDVKM. CDR3 protein: CASSLRTQEQPQHF. CDR3 nucleotide sequence: TGTGCCAGCAGTTTACGCACACAGGAGCAGCCCCAGCATTTT.

This rearrangement joins TRBV9 to TRBJ1-1, with 7 positions matching TRBD1. V lost 4 bases to trimming and J lost 4 bases; unmatched junction nucleotides: 7. Germline V gives CDR1 SGDLS, CDR2 YYNGEE. The CDR3 has 14 amino acids. Here the CDR3 reads CASSYLDRSTEAFF. The CDR3 DNA is TGTGCCAGCAGCTACCTGGACAGGAGCACTGAAGCTTTCTTT.

The chain links TRBV3-1 (or the pseudogene TRBV3-2) to TRBJ2-3; 7 positions match TRBD2. Germline CDR1 LGHDT, CDR2 YNNKEL (reference sequence). This CDR3 is 17 amino acids long. Unmatched junction bases numbered 15, after V lost 9 bases and J lost 0 bases. The CDR3 nucleotides read TGTGCCAGTGCCAGGTGGGGGGGGGATCCTAGCACAGATACGCAGTATTTT. Translation gives CASARWGGDPSTDTQYF.

Here the CDR3 reads CASSQRAGEETQYF. The CDR3 bases are TGTGCCAGCAGCCAAAGGGCGGGAGAAGAGACCCAGTACTTC. This rearrangement joins TRBV3-1 (or the pseudogene TRBV3-2) to TRBJ2-5, with TRBD2 identical over 7 bases. The CDR3 totals 14 residues. Trimming removed 2 bases from V and 3 bases from J; junction bases left unmatched: 3. CDR1 LGHDT and CDR2 YNNKEL come from the germline V gene (reference sequence).

The rearrangement joins TRBV5-1 to TRBJ1-2; D perhaps matches TRBD1 (5 bases). V shed 4 bases and J shed 2 bases, with 12 bases lying between them. Germline lookup yields CDR1 SGHRS and CDR2 YFSETQ. The CDR3 consists of 14 residues. CDR3 loop: CASSPMTENYGYTF. The CDR3 nucleotides read TGCGCCAGCAGCCCGATGACAGAGAACTATGGCTACACCTTC. Drawing the rest from reference TRBV5-1 and TRBJ1-2, the complete variable domain is KAGVTQTPRYLIKTRGQQVTLSCSPISGHRSVSWYQQTPGQGLQFLFEYFSETQRNKGNFPGRFSGRQFSNSRSEMNVSTLELGDSALYLCASSPMTENYGYTFGSGTRLTVV.

The V call is TRBV12-3 or TRBV12-4, the J call TRBJ2-4; D is ambiguous. V lost 2 bases to trimming and J lost 8 bases, with 10 bases between them. This CDR3 contains 13 residues. The DNA of the CDR3 is TGTGCCAGCAGTTTACTAGGGCCGGACATTCAGTACTTC. This encodes CASSLLGPDIQYF.